The clone carrying this T cell receptor beta chain was seen just once. Its target is unknown. This specimen comes from a study of beta chain features in type 1 diabetes. The study's findings and limits: VDJ junctions from type 1 diabetes patients carried fewer insertions and larger deletions. A closer apparent resemblance between naive, central memory and Treg TCRB repertoires was seen in patients than in healthy donors.

Expressed TCRB transcripts were sequenced because the entire RNA isolate underwent reverse transcription. Deep immunoSEQ sequencing covered naive, central memory and regulatory T cell samples. Sequenced by immunoSEQ multiplex PCR; TCRdb stores in-frame clones only, minus some. The repertoire holds 350,000 or so clones, with 15% to 20% as singletons. This CDR3 is 13 amino acids long. Germline-derived CDR1 and CDR2 are LNHDA and SQIVND (reference sequence). V dropped 7 bases and J dropped 9 bases, with 13 bases sitting between them. This TCR derives from a woman under 30 in good health. The rearrangement links TRBV19 to TRBJ1-6; D is possibly TRBD1 (5 bases). Sequenced input: naive CD4+ T cells from blood. The CDR3 region is CASTTGQVSPLHF. The CDR3 region has the DNA TGTGCCAGTACCACAGGCCAAGTTTCACCCCTCCACTTT.